The rows below give T cell receptor beta chains drawn from one sample of a study of shared clonotypes between healthy human individuals. Using immunoSEQ multiplex PCR, the repertoire was profiled, and TCRdb retains in-frame clones only, with some absent. Of 2 million to 2.5 million clones listed, under 95% were seen once; the top ten hold 0.3% to 0.45%. Sequences were obtained from naive CD4+ T cells from PBMCs. These receptors came from a man between 18 and 29 years old in good health. Some clones in this sample may be carry-over from other donors' samples. The CDR3 runs from the conserved cysteine through the conserved F or W. A D gene is named only where the DNA matches it firmly. Clone size is shown for a subset of rows, as once, few, many or a class of expanded clone.

j_call: TRBJ1-2
clone_size: .
d_call: TRBD1
v_call: TRBV15
cdr3_aa: CATSRDKGFPGGYGYTF
cdr3_nt: TGTGCCACCAGCAGAGATAAGGGTTTTCCAGGGGGCTATGGCTACACCTTC

j_call: TRBJ2-7
clone_size: .
d_call: .
v_call: TRBV19
cdr3_aa: CASSNRGPRSSYEQYF
cdr3_nt: TGTGCCAGTAGTAACCGTGGACCAAGGAGCTCCTACGAGCAGTACTTC

j_call: TRBJ1-2
clone_size: .
d_call: .
v_call: TRBV7-2
cdr3_aa: CASSLGRDRYTF
cdr3_nt: TGTGCCAGCAGCTTAGGCAGGGATCGCTACACCTTC

j_call: TRBJ2-1
clone_size: .
d_call: .
v_call: TRBV6-7
cdr3_aa: CASSSSAPKRNEQFF
cdr3_nt: TGTGCCAGCAGTTCCTCGGCCCCAAAACGAAATGAGCAGTTCTTC

j_call: TRBJ1-1
clone_size: .
d_call: .
v_call: TRBV7-3
cdr3_aa: CASSPTMLLNTEAFF
cdr3_nt: TGTGCCAGCAGCCCCACCATGTTGCTGAACACTGAAGCTTTCTTT

j_call: TRBJ1-2
clone_size: once
d_call: .
v_call: TRBV4-2
cdr3_aa: CASSQDLASYYGYTF
cdr3_nt: TGTGCCAGCAGCCAAGATCTTGCCAGCTACTATGGCTACACCTTC

j_call: TRBJ2-7
clone_size: .
d_call: TRBD1
v_call: TRBV7-3
cdr3_aa: CASSLAASTGGNEQYF
cdr3_nt: TGTGCCAGCAGCTTAGCAGCCAGTACAGGGGGCAACGAGCAGTACTTC

j_call: TRBJ1-2
clone_size: .
d_call: .
v_call: TRBV28
cdr3_aa: CASSRNNYGYTF
cdr3_nt: TGTGCCAGCAGCAGGAATAACTATGGCTACACCTTC

j_call: TRBJ2-2
clone_size: once
d_call: .
v_call: TRBV15
cdr3_aa: CATSRVTGPQNTGELFF
cdr3_nt: TGTGCCACCAGCAGAGTTACGGGACCGCAGAACACCGGGGAGCTGTTTTTT

j_call: TRBJ2-2
clone_size: .
d_call: .
v_call: TRBV7-6
cdr3_aa: CASSLALGTKNTGELFF
cdr3_nt: TGTGCCAGCAGCTTAGCGCTCGGGACAAAGAACACCGGGGAGCTGTTTTTT